This TCR beta chain emerged from a study of response to subunit inactivated influenza vaccine. With V trimmed by 7 bases and J by 3 bases, 12 bases remained unmatched. The CDR3 is 15 amino acids. Germline assignment: CDR1 SGHAT and CDR2 FQNNGV. TCRdb redid the calling of the RT-PCR reads with MiXCR, one entry per CDR3 protein. The table shows more than 700,000 distinct CDR3 sequences, with approximately 22% occurring only once. This chain connects TRBV11-2 to TRBJ2-7; 7 bases match TRBD2. Sequenced material: PBMCs from blood, taken roughly 5 days after vaccination. This TCR came from a man over 45 who received an inactivated influenza vaccine. The CDR3 bases are TGTGCCAGCACCCCCTCTGGGGGGGGAAGCTACGAGCAGTACTTC. Amino acids: CASTPSGGGSYEQYF.